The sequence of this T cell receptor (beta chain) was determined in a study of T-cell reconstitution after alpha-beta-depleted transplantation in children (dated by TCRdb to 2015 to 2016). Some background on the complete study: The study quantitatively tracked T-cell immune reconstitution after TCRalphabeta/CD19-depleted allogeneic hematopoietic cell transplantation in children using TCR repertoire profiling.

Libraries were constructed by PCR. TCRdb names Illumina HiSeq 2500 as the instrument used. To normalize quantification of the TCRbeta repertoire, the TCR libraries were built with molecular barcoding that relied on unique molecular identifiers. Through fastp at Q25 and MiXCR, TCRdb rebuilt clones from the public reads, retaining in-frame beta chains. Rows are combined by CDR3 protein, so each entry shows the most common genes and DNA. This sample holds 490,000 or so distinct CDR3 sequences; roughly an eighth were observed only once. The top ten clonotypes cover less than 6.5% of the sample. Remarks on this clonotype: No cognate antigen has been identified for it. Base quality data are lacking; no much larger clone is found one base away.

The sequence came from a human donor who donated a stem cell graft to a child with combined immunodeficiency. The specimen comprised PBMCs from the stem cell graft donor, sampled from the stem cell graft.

The bases read TGTGCCAGCAGTTGGGTTGGAATTGAAGCTTTCTTT. This sequence encodes CASSWVGIEAFF. Rearrangement joined TRBV12-3 or TRBV12-4 to TRBJ1-1; the D gene cannot be resolved reliably. The CDR3 starts with the cysteine, ends with the phenylalanine, and has 12 residues. CDR3 DNA only is kept here, 36 bases in frame from base 1. The V end loses 4 bases and the J end loses 7 bases, and a stretch of 10 bases separates them.